Following are 30 T cell receptor beta chains from one sample sequenced in a study of long-term antiretroviral therapy in people with HIV. immunoSEQ v3.0 was run at survey level. Assay used: immunoSEQ multiplex PCR; TCRdb lists only in-frame clones, some missing. The sample has fewer than 40,000 clones; approximately 85% are singletons. The starting material was unsorted PBMCs, obtained 3.1 years after starting antiretroviral therapy. The receptors shown here come from a woman aged 45-65 years with HIV.

The chain uses TRBV5-4 and TRBJ2-1, with a possible D match to TRBD2 (7 bases). This CDR3 has 16 residues. Germline assignment: CDR1 SGHNT and CDR2 YYREEE (reference sequence). Trimming removed 1 base from V and 7 bases from J, with 18 bases in between. CDR3: CASSLLVSRGANEQFF. DNA of the CDR3: TGTGCCAGCAGCTTGTTGGTGTCTCGGGGGGCAAATGAGCAGTTCTTC.

The chain has TRBV2 and TRBJ2-3; possible D gene TRBD2, 6 bases. Trimming removed 8 bases from V and 2 bases from J, with 11 bases in between. The germline V gene encodes CDR1 SNHLY and CDR2 FYNNEI. CDR3 size: 13 residues. CDR3 bases: TGTGCCAGCTCCCGGGGGACCACAGATACGCAGTATTTT. Amino acids: CASSRGTTDTQYF.

The V gene is TRBV6-6, the J gene TRBJ1-2, with D tentatively TRBD1 (6 bases). Trimming cost V 10 bases and J 4 bases, with 16 bases left between them. This CDR3 contains 13 residues. Germline assignment: CDR1 MNHNY and CDR2 SVGAGI (reference sequence). The CDR3 reads CATGRQDTYGYTF. As DNA, the CDR3 is TGTGCCACTGGCCGACAGGATACCTATGGCTACACCTTC.

This clone is a singleton in its sample. This chain joins TRBV5-1 and TRBJ2-4; D assignment may be TRBD1 or TRBD2 (5 bases each). V lost 4 bases and J 7 bases, leaving 18 bases between the germline ends. Germline loops: CDR1 SGHRS, CDR2 YFSETQ. The CDR3 has 15 residues. The chain's CDR3 is CASSPGTSSGNIQYF. CDR3 coding DNA: TGCGCCAGCAGCCCCGGGACGTCCTCGGGGAACATTCAGTACTTC.

J is TRBJ2-7 and V is TRBV5-6; weak D call: TRBD2 (5 bases). The length of the CDR3 is 15 residues. Trimming cost V 4 bases and J 9 bases, with 23 bases left between them. Germline V gives CDR1 SGHDT, CDR2 YYEEEE. DNA of the CDR3: TGTGCCAGCAGCGAGGGTGGAAGGTCTCTACTAAGGCAGTACTTC. This encodes CASSEGGRSLLRQYF.

The chain has TRBV9 and TRBJ1-4; TRBD1 agrees at 10 bases. The CDR3 runs 15 residues. CDR1 is SGDLS, CDR2 YYNGEE, per germline. The junction had 2 bases not matched to a gene; V was cut back by 2 bases and J by 4 bases. The CDR3 is CASSVGDRGNEKLFF. CDR3 nucleotides: TGTGCCAGCAGCGTCGGGGACAGGGGTAATGAAAAACTGTTTTTT. The full variable domain, completed using reference TRBV9 and TRBJ1-4, is DSGVTQTPKHLITATGQRVTLRCSPRSGDLSVYWYQQSLDQGLQFLIQYYNGEERAKGNILERFSAQQFPDLHSELNLSSLELGDSALYFCASSVGDRGNEKLFFGSGTQLSVL.

The gene calls are TRBV7-3 and TRBJ2-3, with D possibly being TRBD1 or TRBD2 (5 bases each). The CDR3 is made up of 17 amino acids. Between the trimmed V and J ends, which lost 3 bases and 0 bases, there was a span of 16 bases. CDR1 is SGHTA and CDR2 is FQGTGA in the germline V gene. CDR3 region: CASSLKGTDHSTDTQYF. In DNA form, the CDR3 reads TGTGCCAGCAGCTTGAAAGGGACCGACCATAGCACAGATACGCAGTATTTT. The complete variable domain, with remaining parts taken from reference TRBV7-3 and TRBJ2-3, reads GAGVSQTPSNKVTEKGKYVELRCDPISGHTALYWYRQSLGQGPEFLIYFQGTGAADDSGLPNDRFFAVRPEGSVSTLKIQRTERGDSAVYLCASSLKGTDHSTDTQYFGPGTRLTVL.

The rearrangement links TRBV5-1 to TRBJ2-3; no reliable D call. The CDR3 sequence is 13 residues long. Germline CDR1 is SGHRS and CDR2 is YFSETQ. Trimming took 4 bases from V and 0 from J, leaving 6 bases between them. The CDR3 region is CASSATSTDTQYF. In DNA, the CDR3 is TGCGCCAGCAGCGCCACTAGCACAGATACGCAGTATTTT.

This clone has a handful of counts. The rearrangement uses TRBV2 and TRBJ1-2; 10 bases align to TRBD1. CDR1 and CDR2 (germline): SNHLY, FYNNEI. Germline trimming cut 2 bases from V and 6 bases from J; bases unmatched to any gene: 9. This CDR3 is built from 16 residues. The CDR3 reads CASSEIRGQGVHGYTF. CDR3 nucleotide sequence: TGTGCCAGCAGTGAAATCCGAGGACAGGGGGTTCATGGCTACACCTTC.

This clone was found a few times. This sequence joins TRBV7-2 and TRBJ2-2, with D possibly TRBD2 on 5 matching bases. There are 15 residues in the CDR3. Germline lookup yields CDR1 SGHTA and CDR2 FQGNSA. The ends were cut back, 0 bases at V and 4 bases at J, with 9 bases in the middle. CDR3 coding DNA: TGTGCCAGCAGCTTAGCTGTTGCGGGCACCGGGGAGCTGTTTTTT. This sequence encodes CASSLAVAGTGELFF. Full variable domain (rest looked up from reference TRBV7-2 and TRBJ2-2): GAGVSQSPSNKVTEKGKDVELRCDPISGHTALYWYRQSLGQGLEFLIYFQGNSAPDKSGLPSDRFSAERTGGSVSTLTIQRTQQEDSAVYLCASSLAVAGTGELFFGEGSRLTVL.

The chain links TRBV30 to TRBJ1-5, with a tentative D call TRBD1 (5 bases). Trimming cost V 0 bases and J 2 bases, with 8 bases left between them. Germline V gene lookup returns CDR1 GTSNPN and CDR2 SVGIG (reference sequence). This CDR3 spans 14 amino acids. The CDR3 nucleotides read TGTGCCTGGAGTGTACGCAGGGGCAATCAGCCCCAGCATTTT. Its translation: CAWSVRRGNQPQHF. Full variable domain (outside the CDR3, taken from reference TRBV30 and TRBJ1-5): SQTIHQWPATLVQPVGSPLSLECTVEGTSNPNLYWYRQAAGRGLQLLFYSVGIGQISSEVPQNLSASRPQDRQFILSSKKLLLSDSGFYLCAWSVRRGNQPQHFGDGTRLSIL.

The rearrangement uses TRBV4-2 and TRBJ2-5, with 9 bases aligning to TRBD2. The J segment lost 0 bases and the V segment lost 6 bases, leaving 8 bases of the junction unmatched. Germline V gene sequence: CDR1 LGHNA, CDR2 YNFKEQ. The CDR3 runs 16 residues. CDR3 region: CASRSLAGKYQETQYF. CDR3 in DNA: TGTGCCAGCAGGTCCCTAGCGGGGAAATACCAAGAGACCCAGTACTTC.

This chain joins TRBV6-5 and TRBJ1-1; D might be TRBD1 (5 bases). Germline CDR1 is MNHEY and CDR2 is SVGAGI. Trimming took 6 bases from V and 3 from J, leaving 14 bases between them. The CDR3 has 14 residues. In DNA, the CDR3 is TGTGCCAGCAGCAAGGGGTTTTGGGACACTGAAGCTTTCTTT. Translated: CASSKGFWDTEAFF.

This clone was seen more than once but under ten times. The V call is TRBV7-3, the J call TRBJ1-1; TRBD1 agrees at 7 bases. The CDR3 contains 13 residues. J was trimmed by 7 bases and V by 5 bases; bases with no gene match: 7. Germline V gives CDR1 SGHTA, CDR2 FQGTGA. CDR3 region: CASSQGVLGEAFF. CDR3 bases: TGTGCCAGCAGCCAGGGGGTTTTGGGTGAAGCTTTCTTT.

This clone showed up just once. The rearrangement joins TRBV12-5 to TRBJ1-1; D is possibly TRBD1 (5 bases). The ends were cut back, 6 bases at V and 3 bases at J, with 14 bases in the middle. The CDR3 contains 14 residues. The germline V gene encodes CDR1 LGHNT and CDR2 FRNRAP. The CDR3 coding sequence is TGTGCTAGTGGGTCCTGGGTGGGGGACACTGAAGCTTTCTTT. Translation gives CASGSWVGDTEAFF.

There are a few counts of this clone. The chain is built from TRBV2 and TRBJ1-5; 10 nucleotides align to TRBD1. J was trimmed by 2 bases and V by 3 bases; bases with no gene match: 1. Germline V lookup: CDR1 SNHLY, CDR2 FYNNEI. CDR3 length: 15 amino acids. CDR3 loop: CASSEGQGRNQPQHF. In DNA form, the CDR3 reads TGTGCCAGCAGTGAGGGACAGGGGCGCAATCAGCCCCAGCATTTT.

This clone has only one observation. The chain combines TRBV27 with TRBJ2-2; no clear D gene. Germline CDR1 is MNHEY and CDR2 is SMNVEV (reference sequence). Trimming removed 0 bases from V and 5 bases from J, with 4 bases in between. The CDR3 is 13 residues long. This chain's CDR3 is CASSLSSTGELFF. The CDR3 DNA sequence: TGTGCCAGCAGTTTATCATCTACCGGGGAGCTGTTTTTT.

This clone was observed a single time. The chain is built from TRBV7-2 and TRBJ1-4; TRBD1 is a possible D gene (5 bases). The length of the CDR3 is 16 residues. V was clipped by 0 bases and J by 8 bases, with 16 bases between them. Germline assignment: CDR1 SGHTA and CDR2 FQGNSA. The CDR3 bases are TGTGCCAGCAGCTTAGCGCGACAGTCCGGTGGGGAAAAACTGTTTTTT. It codes for CASSLARQSGGEKLFF. Based on the CDR3 plus reference TRBV7-2 and TRBJ1-4, the full variable domain is GAGVSQSPSNKVTEKGKDVELRCDPISGHTALYWYRQSLGQGLEFLIYFQGNSAPDKSGLPSDRFSAERTGGSVSTLTIQRTQQEDSAVYLCASSLARQSGGEKLFFGSGTQLSVL.

The J gene is TRBJ2-1, the V gene TRBV5-4, with 8 nucleotides matching TRBD2. CDR1 is SGHNT and CDR2 is YYREEE in the germline V gene (reference sequence). V trimming: 3 bases; J trimming: 5 bases; junction bases outside the gene matches: 7. The CDR3 has 15 amino acids. The CDR3 DNA is TGTGCCAGCAGCTGGGGGACTAGGGGGGACAATGAGCAGTTCTTC. Encoded protein: CASSWGTRGDNEQFF.

V is TRBV6-5 and J is TRBJ2-5; D is undetermined. Germline CDR1 is MNHEY and CDR2 is SVGAGI. This CDR3 spans 12 amino acids. The V and J ends lost 4 bases and 1 base respectively, with 4 bases between them. CDR3 in DNA: TGTGCCAGCAGTTCCCCCCAAGAGACCCAGTACTTC. It is translated as CASSSPQETQYF.

The genes are TRBV7-2 and TRBJ1-4, with 10 bases aligning to TRBD1. There are 14 residues in the CDR3. V was pared by 2 bases and J by 12 bases, with 6 bases of the junction left unmatched. Looked up from germline, CDR1 is SGHTA and CDR2 is FQGNSA. As DNA, the CDR3 is TGTGCCAGCAGCTTACGGGACAGGGGATTTGAACTGTTTTTT. Protein: CASSLRDRGFELFF.

V usage is TRBV30 and J usage is TRBJ2-7; D is unclear. Trimming shortened V by 2 bases and J by 5 bases, and 7 bases separated the two germline ends. Germline-derived CDR1 and CDR2 are GTSNPN and SVGIG (reference sequence). This CDR3 comprises 11 residues. Here the CDR3 reads CAWSLGNEQYF. The CDR3, as DNA: TGTGCCTGGAGTCTGGGGAACGAGCAGTACTTC. Variable domain in full (rest from reference TRBV30 and TRBJ2-7): SQTIHQWPATLVQPVGSPLSLECTVEGTSNPNLYWYRQAAGRGLQLLFYSVGIGQISSEVPQNLSASRPQDRQFILSSKKLLLSDSGFYLCAWSLGNEQYFGPGTRLTVT.

The chain uses TRBV27 and TRBJ1-5; TRBD1 matches at 9 bases. V was pared by 3 bases and J by 7 bases, with 4 bases of the junction left unmatched. CDR1 is MNHEY, CDR2 SMNVEV, per germline (reference sequence). CDR3 length: 14 residues. The DNA of the CDR3 is TGTGCCAGCAGTTTCGACAGGGGGTCGCAGCCCCAGCATTTT. This translates into CASSFDRGSQPQHF.

The rearrangement uses TRBV6-6 and TRBJ1-6; 7 nucleotides agree with TRBD1. The CDR3 covers 16 residues. The V gene's germline CDR1 is MNHNY and CDR2 SVGAGI (reference sequence). With 0 bases clipped from V and 10 bases from J, the junction kept 9 bases outside the gene matches. CDR3 DNA sequence: TGTGCCAGCAGTTACTCTGCAGGGGGAGACGCCTCACCCCTCCACTTT. It specifies CASSYSAGGDASPLHF.

This clone appeared once. J is TRBJ2-7 and V is TRBV18; 7 nucleotides align to TRBD2. The CDR3 runs to 17 residues. The V gene's germline CDR1 is KGHSH and CDR2 LQKENI. J lost 2 bases, V lost 5 bases, and 15 bases had no gene match. This chain's CDR3 is CASSSTLHSSGAYEQYF. In DNA form, the CDR3 reads TGTGCCAGCTCATCCACACTCCACTCTAGCGGTGCCTACGAGCAGTACTTC.

The V gene is TRBV16, the J gene TRBJ1-4, with D possibly matching TRBD1 (5 bases). V lost 0 bases and J lost 8, with 10 bases in between. The CDR3 covers 14 residues. Germline-derived CDR1 and CDR2 are KGHSY and FQNENV. The CDR3 DNA is TGTGCCAGCAGCCAATCCGCAGGGCGAGAAAAACTGTTTTTT. It codes for CASSQSAGREKLFF.

The chain employs TRBV7-9 and TRBJ2-5; D is uncertain. V was trimmed by 7 bases and J by 0 bases, leaving 6 bases between them. CDR1 is SEHNR, CDR2 FQNEAQ, per germline (reference sequence). The CDR3 consists of 12 residues. In nucleotides, the CDR3 is TGTGCCAGCACCTGGTACCAAGAGACCCAGTACTTC. Translation gives CASTWYQETQYF.

The CDR3 region is CASSSQQNTEAFF. The CDR3 DNA reads TGTGCCAGCAGCTCACAGCAGAACACTGAAGCTTTCTTT. The J gene is TRBJ1-1, the V gene TRBV7-3; D gene ambiguous. Trimming removed 4 bases at V and 1 base at J, with 7 bases between. Germline V CDR1 and CDR2: SGHTA, FQGTGA. There are 13 residues in the CDR3.

J is TRBJ2-1 and V is TRBV10-3, with 10 bases aligning to TRBD1. V lost 3 bases to trimming and J lost 7 bases; unmatched junction nucleotides: 9. CDR1 and CDR2 from the germline V gene are ENHRY and SYGVKD. This CDR3 has 16 amino acids. In nucleotides, the CDR3 is TGTGCCATCAGTGAATATGGGACAGGGGATCGGAATGAGCAGTTCTTC. Its translation: CAISEYGTGDRNEQFF.

This chain uses TRBV19 with TRBJ1-6; 8 nucleotides align to TRBD1. V dropped 5 bases and J dropped 4; count of bases not matched to a gene: 1. Germline V gene sequence: CDR1 LNHDA, CDR2 SQIVND (reference sequence). The CDR3 extends over 14 amino acids. CDR3 residues: CASSGQGYNSPLHF. The CDR3 nucleotides are TGTGCCAGTAGTGGACAGGGATATAATTCACCCCTCCACTTT.